This TCR beta chain was identified during a study of T cell responses to AZD1222 COVID-19 vaccine. Second doses that came at about 4 or about 12 weeks were put together. Germline-derived CDR1 and CDR2 are KGHDR and SFDVKD. The CDR3 totals 20 residues. With 4 bases clipped from V and 2 bases from J, the junction kept 21 bases outside the gene matches. On this clone itself: Its matching antigen is unknown.

General study findings and limits: Sampling that yielded the repertoires occurred only after the peak T cell response. Possibly, clonal diversity was underestimated; donors were largely white British and included more females.

TCRdb keeps only in-frame clones here, not all; method: immunoSEQ multiplex PCR. Of 110,000 to 150,000 clones in the sample, about 90% were seen once. The sample consisted of peripheral blood, taken 28 days after the second AZD1222 dose. This sequence originates from an adult who received the AZD1222 COVID-19 vaccine. The V gene is TRBV24-1, the J gene TRBJ2-7; TRBD2 matches 8 bases. The CDR3 coding sequence is TGTGCCACCAGTGACCCTCCCCAGAGACAAACGGTAGCGGGGCCCTACGAGCAGTACTTC. Encoded protein: CATSDPPQRQTVAGPYEQYF.